This T cell receptor beta chain was recorded in a study of blood T cell repertoires in COVID-19. The germline CDR1 and CDR2 sequences are GTSNPN and SVGIG (reference sequence). CDR3 length: 15 residues. V lost 0 bases and J lost 0, with 9 bases in between. Sequenced by immunoSEQ multiplex PCR; TCRdb stores in-frame clones only, minus some. The sample has under 300,000 clones, approximately 84% seen once. This rearrangement joins TRBV30 to TRBJ2-1; D is ambiguous. This receptor was obtained from a man aged 40-50 years who had recovered from COVID-19. The source material was PBMCs or T cells enriched from blood (not recorded which). This CDR3 reads CAWSVLSSSYNEQFF. CDR3 bases: TGTGCCTGGAGTGTATTGAGTAGCTCCTACAATGAGCAGTTCTTC.